A selection of T cell receptor beta chains follows, all from one sample in a study of pediatric ulcerative colitis. The assay was immunoSEQ multiplex PCR, and TCRdb's table has in-frame clones only and misses some. The sample carries tens of thousands of clones, about 90% recorded once. Sequencing input: blood. The receptors stem from a boy aged 10-17 years with severe ulcerative colitis. The CDR3 runs from the conserved cysteine through the conserved F or W. D genes are given only for firm matches. Rows may omit the clone size; those that give it use once, few, many or a size class.

.	TRBV11-2	TRBJ2-3	.	CASSLGLASTDTQYF	TGTGCCAGCAGCTTAGGGCTAGCGAGCACAGATACGCAGTATTTT
TRBD2	TRBV10-3	TRBJ2-7	.	CATLLDGGVYEQYF	TGTGCCACTCTATTGGATGGGGGGGTATACGAGCAGTACTTC
.	TRBV9	TRBJ1-1	.	CASSPDQLTNTEAFF	TGTGCCAGCAGCCCGGACCAGTTAACGAACACTGAAGCTTTCTTT
.	TRBV2	TRBJ2-3	.	CASSGVGRDGDTQYF	TGTGCCAGCAGTGGGGTCGGGAGAGACGGTGATACGCAGTATTTT
.	TRBV6-5	TRBJ2-1	.	CASSYIGLANNEQFF	TGTGCCAGCAGTTATATTGGGCTAGCGAACAATGAGCAGTTCTTC
TRBD1	TRBV19	TRBJ2-7	few	CASSIGTGGVSEQYF	TGTGCCAGTAGTATTGGGACAGGTGGGGTCAGCGAGCAGTACTTC
TRBD2	TRBV7-3	TRBJ2-5	.	CASSPGLAGETQYF	TGTGCCAGCAGCCCGGGACTAGCAGGAGAGACCCAGTACTTC
.	TRBV4-3	TRBJ1-1	.	CASSQDVRDPGVLDTEAFF	TGCGCCAGCAGCCAAGATGTGCGGGACCCCGGCGTATTGGACACTGAAGCTTTCTTT
TRBD1	TRBV5-4	TRBJ1-2	.	CASSSTGLGYTF	TGTGCCAGCAGCTCGACAGGGCTGGGCTACACCTTC
TRBD1	TRBV30	TRBJ1-2	.	CAWSAPRDRVAHYGYTF	TGTGCCTGGAGTGCACCCCGGGACAGGGTCGCTCACTATGGCTACACCTTC
.	TRBV29-1	TRBJ1-1	.	CSVVFRISNTEAFF	TGCAGCGTTGTGTTTCGGATATCGAACACTGAAGCTTTCTTT
TRBD2	TRBV4-2	TRBJ2-4	.	CASSPWEGNIQYF	TGTGCCAGCAGCCCCTGGGAGGGCAACATTCAGTACTTC
TRBD2	TRBV7-2	TRBJ2-7	.	CASSFEVAGEQYF	TGTGCCAGCAGCTTTGAGGTAGCGGGGGAGCAGTACTTC
.	TRBV19	TRBJ1-5	.	CASSIAELGPNQPQHF	TGTGCCAGTAGTATAGCGGAATTGGGCCCTAATCAGCCCCAGCATTTT
TRBD1	TRBV5-8	TRBJ2-5	.	CASSFGTEETQYF	TGTGCCAGCAGCTTTGGGACAGAAGAGACCCAGTACTTC
.	TRBV9	TRBJ2-7	.	CASSPSSSSYEQYF	TGTGCCAGCAGCCCCTCTTCAAGCTCCTACGAGCAGTACTTC
.	TRBV9	TRBJ2-6	.	CASSPQVSGANVLTF	TGTGCCAGCAGCCCCCAGGTATCCGGGGCCAACGTCCTGACTTTC
.	TRBV30	TRBJ2-2	once	CAWSDSNTGELFF	TGTGCCTGGAGTGACTCTAACACCGGGGAGCTGTTTTTT
.	TRBV6-1	TRBJ1-5	.	CASSLTLDPGWPQHF	TGTGCCAGCAGTTTAACCTTGGACCCTGGATGGCCCCAGCATTTT
TRBD1	TRBV5-6	TRBJ1-2	.	CASSLQGQGSRYGYTF	TGTGCCAGCAGCTTGCAGGGACAGGGATCCCGTTATGGCTACACCTTC
.	TRBV7-2	TRBJ2-3	.	CASSRNRVTDTQYF	TGTGCCAGCAGCCGAAACAGGGTTACAGATACGCAGTATTTT
TRBD2	TRBV5-1	TRBJ2-3	once	CASSLVSSGRADTQYF	TGCGCCAGCAGCTTGGTTTCTAGCGGGAGGGCAGATACGCAGTATTTT
.	TRBV19	TRBJ2-2	few	CASSSYTGELFF	TGTGCCAGTAGTTCTTACACCGGGGAGCTGTTTTTT
TRBD1	TRBV18	TRBJ2-1	.	CASSPQGQTYNEQFF	TGTGCCAGCTCACCACAGGGACAGACCTACAATGAGCAGTTCTTC
.	TRBV2	TRBJ2-1	once	CASSGQRGVYNEQFF	TGTGCCAGCAGTGGTCAAAGGGGGGTCTACAATGAGCAGTTCTTC